This T cell receptor (beta chain) appears in the sequencing data of a study of T cell responses to AZD1222 COVID-19 vaccine (dated by TCRdb to the early 2020s). Background on the whole study: TCR sequencing covered more than 230 trial participants: some 210 given two doses of AZD1222 and approximately 26 given two doses of MenACWY control vaccine. Trial participants were enrolled by age into subgroups of 18-55, 56-69 and 70-plus years, and 148, 28 and 57 TCR-sequenced participants, respectively, were included in these subgroups.

Including the terminal cysteine and phenylalanine, the CDR3 comprises 15 residues. Of the read, only the CDR3 DNA is kept; its 45 bases are in frame from base 1. CDR1 is given as SGHRS and CDR2 as YFSETQ, both from the germline V gene. Relative to germline, V is 4 bases shorter and J is 0 bases shorter, with 14 bases between their ends. A remark on this clone: The specificity of this receptor is unknown. No much larger clone is present one base from it, and per-base qualities are unavailable.

Broad study findings and their caveats: Because no day 14 peak-response samples were available, repertoires were characterized only after the peak T cell response. After two AZD1222 doses, both the breadth and the depth of spike-specific TCRs were significantly higher than at day 0 and than in MenACWY recipients. Participants were mostly white British, with more females than males. The authors suggested clonal diversity may have been underestimated. Vaccine-associated CD4 TCRs spanned the whole spike protein, with dominant responses in regions 160-218 and 743-854. The 56-69-year group was small, and its depth increase did not reach significance, likely because of low power. Conclusions about previously exposed vaccinees are limited because only six or seven AZD1222 recipients were SARS-CoV-2 seropositive at baseline. Reportedly, almost half of the unique spike-specific TCRs recognized epitopes lying outside the regions that are mutated in the B.1.351 and B.1.1.7 variants.

The meaning of the sample's time point label: about 28 days (+/-7) after the second vaccine dose. AZD1222 recipients with second doses at about 4 weeks or about 12 weeks were pooled, because spike-specific TCR depth and breadth did not differ between schedules. The vaccinee samples were drawn from two UK trials, COV001 and COV002, one of which was a single-blind randomized controlled phase 2/3 trial testing AZD1222 (ChAdOx1 nCoV-19) in healthy adults. For TCRbeta chain sequencing, PBMC samples from trial participants were taken at day 0 and at day 28 after the second dose. The CDR3 regions of human TCRbeta chains were analyzed by immunosequencing. In the original analysis: Repertoire TCRs were checked for matches against a reference library of SARS-CoV-2-specific TCRs that had been generated using the MIRA antigen-specificity platform. Breadth was defined as the fraction of unique TCRs that were SARS-CoV-2-associated. Depth was defined as the fraction of total T cells that were SARS-CoV-2-associated. Each spike-specific TCR was assigned to its reactive spike region and to a CD4 or CD8 class using the MIRA data. Log10-transformed breadth and depth values were compared by one-way ANOVA with Sidak's multiple comparisons tests. What TCRdb holds here is the immuneACCESS table cut down to in-frame rearrangements. Part of the clones is not present; checked against another copy, under half of the missing clones reflect an unresolved V gene, and the others are unexplained. V and J calls and clone size are copied from that table; D and trimming were computed from the DNA. The sample contains 250,000 to 300,000 clones, around 92% of them found a single time. Around 0.6% of the sample rests with the top ten.

The sequence is built from TRBV5-1 and TRBJ2-7, with TRBD2 tentatively as D gene (6 bases match). The sequence came from an adult who received the AZD1222 COVID-19 vaccine. The sample was peripheral blood, taken 28 days after the second AZD1222 dose. The CDR3 protein: CASSDSSGPSYEQYF. DNA sequence: TGCGCCAGCAGCGACAGTAGCGGACCCTCCTACGAGCAGTACTTC.